The 31 T cell receptor beta chains in this list originate from one sample, sequenced in a study of T cell responses to AZD1222 COVID-19 vaccine. Only in-frame clones appear in the TCRdb table, and some are missing; sequencing was by immunoSEQ multiplex PCR. The sample includes more than 95,000 clones, about 90% seen only once; the top ten take 8% to 9%. Specimen: peripheral blood, collected on day 0 of AZD1222 vaccination. The receptors come from an adult in good health.

The V and J genes are TRBV20-1 and TRBJ2-3, with D uncertain. Trimming removed 6 bases from V and 5 bases from J, with 6 bases in between. The CDR3 consists of 10 residues. Germline values: CDR1 DFQATT, CDR2 SNEGSKA (reference sequence). CDR3 DNA sequence: TGCAGTGCCCCACTAGATACGCAGTATTTT. This translates into CSAPLDTQYF.

The chain couples TRBV6-5 to TRBJ1-4, with D unclear. Germline values: CDR1 MNHEY, CDR2 SVGAGI. This CDR3 has 14 residues. V dropped 4 bases and J dropped 8 bases, with 14 bases sitting between them. The CDR3 reads CASSFGPSGEKLFF. As DNA, the CDR3 is TGTGCCAGCAGTTTCGGACCGTCCGGAGAAAAACTGTTTTTT.

The J gene is TRBJ1-4, the V gene TRBV7-9; no clear D gene. The germline V gene has CDR1 SEHNR and CDR2 FQNEAQ (reference sequence). Trimming took 1 base from V and 2 from J, leaving 17 bases between them. The CDR3 has 18 amino acids. The CDR3 here is CASSLGVRGSETNEKLFF. The CDR3 coding sequence is TGTGCCAGCAGCTTAGGTGTAAGAGGGTCAGAGACTAATGAAAAACTGTTTTTT.

This chain links TRBV7-3 with TRBJ2-2; D unclear. This CDR3 comprises 17 residues. V lost 5 bases and J 0 bases, leaving 16 bases between the germline ends. Per germline, CDR1 SGHTA and CDR2 FQGTGA. The CDR3 DNA follows: TGTGCCAGCAGCCCCTTGACAAACCGCGCGAACACCGGGGAGCTGTTTTTT. It codes for CASSPLTNRANTGELFF.

This clone was recorded once. The V gene is TRBV28, the J gene TRBJ2-7; 7 bases line up with TRBD1. The CDR3 covers 14 residues. The germline CDR1 and CDR2 sequences are MDHEN and SYDVKM. The ends lost 7 bases at V and 5 bases at J; junction bases unmatched: 11. The chain's CDR3 is CASITTRGQDEQYF. The CDR3 DNA reads as TGTGCCAGCATAACCACTAGGGGGCAGGACGAGCAGTACTTC.

The rearrangement links TRBV27 to TRBJ2-7; the match to TRBD1 covers 9 bases. The ends lost 5 bases at V and 3 bases at J; junction bases unmatched: 11. Germline CDR1 reads MNHEY; CDR2 reads SMNVEV (reference sequence). This CDR3 region has 16 residues. The DNA of the CDR3 is TGTGCCAGCAGTCCAATACCGGGACAGGGATACTACGAGCAGTACTTC. Its protein product is CASSPIPGQGYYEQYF.

The V call is TRBV9, the J call TRBJ2-2; D could derive from TRBD1 or TRBD2 (5 bases each). Trimming removed 0 bases from V and 3 bases from J, with 12 bases in between. CDR1 SGDLS and CDR2 YYNGEE come from the germline V gene. CDR3 size: 16 residues. CDR3 region: CASSVGGQGDTGELFF. The CDR3 DNA is TGTGCCAGCAGCGTAGGTGGGCAGGGAGACACCGGGGAGCTGTTTTTT.

V and J are TRBV5-6 and TRBJ2-3; perhaps TRBD1 as D (6 bases). In germline, CDR1 is SGHDT, CDR2 YYEEEE. The length of the CDR3 is 14 residues. The ends were cut back, 0 bases at V and 7 bases at J, with 12 bases in the middle. The CDR3 region has the DNA TGTGCCAGCAGCTTGGCGCCACAGGGAAATACGCAGTATTTT. As protein: CASSLAPQGNTQYF. The whole variable domain, filled in from reference TRBV5-6 and TRBJ2-3, reads DAGVTQSPTHLIKTRGQQVTLRCSPKSGHDTVSWYQQALGQGPQFIFQYYEEEERQRGNFPDRFSGHQFPNYSSELNVNALLLGDSALYLCASSLAPQGNTQYFGPGTRLTVL.

Many counts were recorded for this clone. The chain links TRBV6-5 to TRBJ1-2; weak D call: TRBD1 (6 bases). The germline V gene has CDR1 MNHEY and CDR2 SVGAGI. V was trimmed by 6 bases and J by 5 bases, leaving 10 bases between them. CDR3 length: 12 amino acids. The CDR3 DNA reads as TGTGCCAGCAGGTATCAGGGGTATGGCTACACCTTC. Amino acid sequence: CASRYQGYGYTF.

The rearrangement links TRBV7-2 to TRBJ2-5; D is ambiguous. The CDR3 contains 14 residues. The germline gives CDR1 SGHTA, CDR2 FQGNSA. The ends were cut back, 1 base at V and 2 bases at J, with 8 bases in the middle. DNA of the CDR3: TGTGCCAGCAGCTTAGGGGCCAGACAAGAGACCCAGTACTTC. This translates into CASSLGARQETQYF. The full variable domain, its missing parts supplied by reference TRBV7-2 and TRBJ2-5, is GAGVSQSPSNKVTEKGKDVELRCDPISGHTALYWYRQSLGQGLEFLIYFQGNSAPDKSGLPSDRFSAERTGGSVSTLTIQRTQQEDSAVYLCASSLGARQETQYFGPGTRLLVL.

This sequence joins TRBV6-5 and TRBJ2-2; perhaps TRBD1 as D (8 bases). The CDR3 has 14 residues. Germline loops: CDR1 MNHEY, CDR2 SVGAGI. The germline V and J ends were trimmed by 6 bases and 5 bases, with 13 bases remaining between them. CDR3 nucleotides: TGTGCCAGCAGGACAGGGGAGGGGACCGGGGAGCTGTTTTTT. This translates into CASRTGEGTGELFF.

The rearrangement links TRBV28 to TRBJ1-1; D remains unclear. V lost 3 bases and J 3 bases, leaving 11 bases between the germline ends. The length of the CDR3 is 14 residues. Germline-derived CDR1 and CDR2 are MDHEN and SYDVKM. CDR3 DNA: TGTGCCAGCAGTTTGGTCGGTCCCGACACTGAAGCTTTCTTT. Protein sequence: CASSLVGPDTEAFF.

The chain carries TRBV5-1 and TRBJ2-5, with 13 bases that match TRBD2. The germline V gene encodes CDR1 SGHRS and CDR2 YFSETQ. J lost 3 bases, V lost 0 bases, and 5 bases had no gene match. This CDR3 region has 17 residues. Written as DNA, the CDR3 is TGCGCCAGCAGCTTGGTGATCGGGACTAGCGGGAAAGAGACCCAGTACTTC. Amino acid sequence: CASSLVIGTSGKETQYF.

V is TRBV28 and J is TRBJ2-7; tentatively, D is TRBD1 (6 bases). The CDR3 extends over 17 amino acids. V was cut by 3 bases and J by 0 bases, with 18 bases left in between. Germline-derived CDR1 and CDR2 are MDHEN and SYDVKM. The CDR3, as DNA: TGTGCCAGCAGTTTCGTTACTGCCGGGACACACTCCTACGAGCAGTACTTC. Its protein is CASSFVTAGTHSYEQYF.

The J gene is TRBJ2-7, the V gene TRBV18, with 13 bases lining up with TRBD2. V was pared by 4 bases and J by 1 base, with 4 bases of the junction left unmatched. Germline CDR1 is KGHSH and CDR2 is LQKENI. The CDR3 totals 16 residues. CDR3 sequence: CASSRRTSGGSYEQYF. CDR3 sequence (DNA): TGTGCCAGCTCACGTAGGACTAGCGGGGGTTCCTACGAGCAGTACTTC.

The CDR3 bases are TGTGCCAGCAGCTTACTCAAGCGGTCCACAGATACGCAGTATTTT. Amino acids: CASSLLKRSTDTQYF. The rearrangement joins TRBV7-2 to TRBJ2-3, with D perhaps matching TRBD2 (5 bases). This CDR3 region has 15 residues. V was trimmed by 2 bases and J by 2 bases, leaving 11 bases between them. Germline V gene data show CDR1 as SGHTA and CDR2 as FQGNSA.

This chain links TRBV7-9 with TRBJ1-1, with D tentatively TRBD1 (5 bases). Germline V gene sequence: CDR1 SEHNR, CDR2 FQNEAQ (reference sequence). V was shortened by 10 bases and J by 0 bases, with 12 bases between the two germline ends. The CDR3 has 13 residues. CDR3 sequence: CANEWGLNTEAFF. The CDR3 DNA follows: TGTGCCAACGAGTGGGGACTGAACACTGAAGCTTTCTTT.

The chain couples TRBV10-3 to TRBJ1-2; D gene ambiguous. CDR3 size: 12 residues. Trimming shortened V by 2 bases and J by 10 bases, and 11 bases separated the two germline ends. Looked up from germline, CDR1 is ENHRY and CDR2 is SYGVKD. CDR3 sequence reads: CAISEEGRAYTF. Written as DNA, the CDR3 is TGTGCCATCAGTGAGGAGGGCCGAGCCTACACCTTC.

In its sample, this clone was seen once. The chain carries TRBV28 and TRBJ2-1; no definite D call. Germline V CDR1 and CDR2: MDHEN, SYDVKM. Trimming removed 2 bases at V and 5 bases at J, with 7 bases between. The CDR3 loop spans 13 amino acids. For the CDR3, the DNA is TGTGCCAGCAGTTTAGCGCCTGACAATGAGCAGTTCTTC. Protein: CASSLAPDNEQFF.

This chain joins TRBV9 and TRBJ2-1, with 8 bases matching TRBD1. CDR1 SGDLS and CDR2 YYNGEE come from the germline V gene. V shed 3 bases and J 6 bases; nucleotides not matched to a gene: 17. The CDR3 loop spans 18 amino acids. In nucleotides, the CDR3 is TGTGCCAGCAGCGGAAATCCGAGGAGACAGGGGTTTTCCAATGAGCAGTTCTTC. It codes for CASSGNPRRQGFSNEQFF.

V is TRBV11-1 and J is TRBJ2-5; D remains unclear. In germline, CDR1 is SGHAT, CDR2 FQDESV (reference sequence). Trimming took 5 bases from V and 3 from J, leaving 10 bases between them. This CDR3 has 13 residues. The CDR3 coding sequence is TGTGCCAGCAGCCACGAGGCAGAAGAGACCCAGTACTTC. Translating it yields CASSHEAEETQYF. Using reference TRBV11-1 and TRBJ2-5 for the parts outside the CDR3, the full variable domain is EAEVAQSPRYKITEKSQAVAFWCDPISGHATLYWYRQILGQGPELLVQFQDESVVDDSQLPKDRFSAERLKGVDSTLKIQPAELGDSAMYLCASSHEAEETQYFGPGTRLLVL.

In this sample, this clone turned up many times. The V gene is TRBV9, the J gene TRBJ2-5; a weak D match, TRBD1 (6 bases). The germline gives CDR1 SGDLS, CDR2 YYNGEE. The CDR3 is 15 amino acids. V was pared by 3 bases and J by 2 bases, with 14 bases between. This CDR3 reads CASSEQGVGQETQYF. CDR3 nucleotide sequence: TGTGCCAGCAGCGAACAGGGCGTAGGGCAAGAGACCCAGTACTTC.

V usage is TRBV11-2 and J usage is TRBJ2-2; the D is unclear. The ends were cut back, 6 bases at V and 1 base at J, with 15 bases in the middle. The CDR3 spans 16 residues. The V gene's germline CDR1 is SGHAT and CDR2 FQNNGV. CDR3 protein: CASSKISRGNTGELFF. For the CDR3, the DNA is TGTGCCAGCAGTAAAATTAGCAGAGGGAACACCGGGGAGCTGTTTTTT.

The chain uses TRBV6-5 and TRBJ1-5; D perhaps matches TRBD1 (6 bases). Trimming took off 2 bases at V and 6 bases at J, with 17 bases between the two ends. The CDR3 sequence is 16 residues long. Germline CDR1 reads MNHEY; CDR2 reads SVGAGI. DNA of the CDR3: TGTGCCAGCAGTTACATGGGGATGGGGGCTGGTCAGCCCCAGCATTTT. Its translation is CASSYMGMGAGQPQHF.

The rearrangement links TRBV7-8 to TRBJ2-1; 8 nucleotides line up with TRBD2. The length of the CDR3 is 21 residues. With V trimmed by 1 base and J by 2 bases, 19 bases remained unmatched. Germline values: CDR1 SGHVS, CDR2 FQNEAQ. The CDR3 protein is CASSLGFSGTRKMKTYNEQFF. The CDR3 DNA sequence: TGTGCCAGCAGCTTAGGATTTTCCGGGACTAGAAAAATGAAGACCTACAATGAGCAGTTCTTC.

This chain connects TRBV19 to TRBJ2-7; tentatively, D is TRBD1 (5 bases). V lost 6 bases to trimming and J lost 5 bases, with 17 bases between them. The CDR3 loop spans 14 amino acids. Germline CDR1 reads LNHDA; CDR2 reads SQIVND (reference sequence). CDR3 in amino acids: CASRGSGSLHEQYF. CDR3 nucleotide sequence: TGTGCCAGTAGGGGTTCAGGGTCCCTTCACGAGCAGTACTTC.

This clone appeared once. This rearrangement joins TRBV7-3 to TRBJ1-6; D not certain. The length of the CDR3 is 14 residues. Per the germline V gene, CDR1 is SGHTA and CDR2 is FQGTGA. The V end was cut by 1 base, the J end by 5 bases, with 6 bases between. The CDR3 sequence: CASSLNAHNSPLHF. The CDR3 DNA is TGTGCCAGCAGCTTAAATGCCCATAATTCACCCCTCCACTTT.

This clone occurred a few times. This chain uses TRBV28 with TRBJ1-4; TRBD1 agrees at 11 bases. Germline CDR1 and CDR2: MDHEN and SYDVKM. The junction had 5 bases not matched to a gene; V was cut back by 4 bases and J by 7 bases. CDR3 length: 15 residues. For the CDR3, the DNA is TGTGCCAGCAGTTCGCCGGACAGGGGGCCTGAAAAACTGTTTTTT. Residues: CASSSPDRGPEKLFF.

The chain links TRBV5-1 to TRBJ1-1; D possibly corresponds to TRBD1 (6 bases). V was pared by 3 bases and J by 5 bases, with 17 bases between. CDR1 and CDR2 from the germline V gene are SGHRS and YFSETQ. The CDR3 spans 15 residues. CDR3 protein: CASSSHRGAGTEAFF. The CDR3 bases are TGCGCCAGCAGCTCCCACCGGGGGGCAGGGACTGAAGCTTTCTTT. Full variable domain (rest looked up from reference TRBV5-1 and TRBJ1-1): KAGVTQTPRYLIKTRGQQVTLSCSPISGHRSVSWYQQTPGQGLQFLFEYFSETQRNKGNFPGRFSGRQFSNSRSEMNVSTLELGDSALYLCASSSHRGAGTEAFFGQGTRLTVV.

V usage is TRBV5-6 and J usage is TRBJ1-2, with 7 bases that match TRBD1. This CDR3 is 15 amino acids long. The V and J ends lost 6 bases and 2 bases, in that order; junction bases with no gene match: 10. Germline loops: CDR1 SGHDT, CDR2 YYEEEE. The CDR3 protein is CASTPKGQRNYGYTF. DNA of the CDR3: TGTGCCAGCACCCCGAAGGGACAGAGAAACTATGGCTACACCTTC.

The chain combines TRBV14 with TRBJ1-1; the match to TRBD1 covers 7 bases. J lost 0 bases, V lost 2 bases, and 3 bases had no gene match. In germline, CDR1 is SGHDN, CDR2 FVKESK. The CDR3 has 15 amino acids. The DNA of the CDR3 is TGTGCCAGCAGCCAATGGGGACAGCTGAACACTGAAGCTTTCTTT. This sequence encodes CASSQWGQLNTEAFF.